Below, 13 T cell receptor beta chains from the same sample are listed, as sequenced in a study of blood T cell repertoires in COVID-19. TCRdb's copy holds only in-frame clones and misses some; the assay was immunoSEQ multiplex PCR. The sample carries about 100,000 clones, around four fifths recorded once. Input material: peripheral blood. The origin of the receptors is a woman in her 70s with acute or convalescent COVID-19.

V gene TRBV6-1 combines with J gene TRBJ1-6, with D possibly being TRBD1 (6 bases). Germline CDR1 MNHNS, CDR2 SASEGT. CDR3 size: 16 residues. V shed 1 base and J shed 2 bases, with 9 bases lying between them. The CDR3 spells CASSEDHRAYNSPLHF. The CDR3 nucleotides are TGTGCCAGCAGTGAAGATCACAGGGCCTATAATTCACCCCTCCACTTT.

V and J are TRBV15 and TRBJ2-5; perhaps TRBD1 as D (5 bases). Germline loops: CDR1 LNHNV, CDR2 YYDKDF (reference sequence). V was trimmed by 2 bases and J by 5 bases, leaving 15 bases between them. The CDR3 is made up of 15 amino acids. The CDR3 bases are TGTGCCACCAGCAGACAGGGTAGCAGTGGTGAGACCCAGTACTTC. This sequence encodes CATSRQGSSGETQYF.

This sequence joins TRBV7-9 and TRBJ1-3; no firm D call. Germline V gene sequence: CDR1 SEHNR, CDR2 FQNEAQ (reference sequence). The CDR3 is made up of 12 amino acids. Trimming removed 4 bases from V and 9 bases from J, with 10 bases in between. The CDR3 spells CASSSEGGTIYF. The CDR3 DNA is TGTGCCAGCAGCTCGGAAGGCGGCACCATATATTTT.

The chain uses TRBV5-1 and TRBJ2-5, with a possible D match to TRBD1 (6 bases). The V and J ends lost 4 bases and 1 base respectively, with 14 bases between them. Germline-derived CDR1 and CDR2 are SGHRS and YFSETQ. The CDR3 sequence is 15 residues long. CDR3 in amino acids: CASSVGGRGQETQYF. Written as DNA, the CDR3 is TGCGCCAGCAGCGTTGGGGGCAGGGGCCAAGAGACCCAGTACTTC.

The rearrangement joins TRBV4-2 to TRBJ1-3; weak D call: TRBD1 (6 bases). Per the germline V gene, CDR1 is LGHNA and CDR2 is YNFKEQ. This CDR3 is 18 amino acids long. V lost 4 bases and J lost 4, with 23 bases in between. The CDR3 DNA follows: TGTGCCAGCAGCCGGGGCCAATACACAGACAGGTCAGGAAACACCATATATTTT. This translates into CASSRGQYTDRSGNTIYF.

V is TRBV30 and J is TRBJ1-1; D is ambiguous. V was clipped by 2 bases and J by 1 base, with 8 bases between them. The CDR3 loop spans 13 amino acids. Germline V CDR1 and CDR2: GTSNPN, SVGIG (reference sequence). The CDR3 DNA reads TGTGCCTGGAGTCGACGGGGGAACACTGAAGCTTTCTTT. It is translated as CAWSRRGNTEAFF.

V gene TRBV10-3 combines with J gene TRBJ1-5; 9 nucleotides line up with TRBD1. The CDR3 runs 17 residues. Looked up from germline, CDR1 is ENHRY and CDR2 is SYGVKD. V lost 2 bases to trimming and J lost 2 bases; unmatched junction nucleotides: 7. The CDR3 coding sequence is TGTGCCATCAGTGAGACAGGGGGCGGAGGGGGCAATCAGCCCCAGCATTTT. Translated: CAISETGGGGGNQPQHF.

The chain recombines TRBV18 with TRBJ2-5; a possible D gene is TRBD1 (5 bases). Germline loops: CDR1 KGHSH, CDR2 LQKENI. The V end lost 2 bases, the J end lost 6 bases, and 13 bases lay between the germline ends. The CDR3 runs to 14 residues. The CDR3 DNA is TGTGCCAGCTCACCAGGTCCCAGGGAACAGACCCAGTACTTC. It is translated as CASSPGPREQTQYF.

This chain links TRBV12-3 or TRBV12-4 with TRBJ1-5, with 7 nucleotides matching TRBD1. Trimming removed 3 bases from V and 5 bases from J; junction bases left unmatched: 1. CDR3 length: 13 amino acids. CDR3 DNA sequence: TGTGCCAGCAGTTTCCAGGGGGATCAGCCCCAGCATTTT. This sequence encodes CASSFQGDQPQHF.

This CDR3 is CASSLVPGGGNTIYF. DNA of the CDR3: TGTGCCAGCAGCTTAGTGCCAGGGGGAGGAAACACCATATATTTT. The chain is built from TRBV11-2 and TRBJ1-3, with TRBD1 matching 7 bases. The junction had 4 bases not matched to a gene; V was cut back by 1 base and J by 4 bases. Germline CDR1 SGHAT, CDR2 FQNNGV. The CDR3 is made up of 15 amino acids.

This chain joins TRBV9 and TRBJ2-4; 7 bases align to TRBD2. The CDR3 has 16 residues. V lost 5 bases and J lost 0; bases outside the gene matches: 8. Germline CDR1 SGDLS, CDR2 YYNGEE. The CDR3 DNA sequence: TGTGCCAGCAGTGGCGGCGGGGGACTAGCCAAAAACATTCAGTACTTC. It specifies CASSGGGGLAKNIQYF.

This rearrangement joins TRBV6-5 to TRBJ1-2; D is unresolved. Germline loops: CDR1 MNHEY, CDR2 SVGAGI. V lost 0 bases and J 4 bases, leaving 9 bases between the germline ends. The CDR3 is 14 amino acids. Written as DNA, the CDR3 is TGTGCCAGCAGTTACTCCCAGGCCCTCTATGGCTACACCTTC. Translation: CASSYSQALYGYTF.

The chain joins TRBV3-1 (or the pseudogene TRBV3-2) to TRBJ2-5; D unclear. V lost 1 base and J lost 4, with 7 bases in between. The germline gives CDR1 LGHDT, CDR2 YNNKEL (reference sequence). The CDR3 sequence is 13 residues long. CDR3 sequence reads: CASSQGGRETQYF. As DNA, the CDR3 is TGTGCCAGCAGCCAAGGAGGAAGAGAGACCCAGTACTTC.